These 23 T cell receptor beta chains share one sample of origin, sequenced in a study of cytomegalovirus exposure and HLA in healthy donors (dated by TCRdb to the late 2010s). The protocol used for the library was the immunoSEQ multiplex PCR assay. TCRdb took this table from immuneACCESS and kept in-frame rearrangements with V and J called. Such tables lack part of the clones; where checked against another copy, unresolved V genes explain under half of the gap, and the rest is unexplained. The sample has about 110,000 clones on record, 88% of them singletons. The ten largest clones take up more than 2% of the sample. Sample: PBMCs. The receptors stem from a woman under 30 in good health and CMV-seronegative.

A word on this clone: At one boundary the junction diverges from the germline segment, which might be a read error. The rearrangement joins TRBV29-1 to TRBJ1-1, with TRBD1 as a possible D gene (5 bases). Germline assignment: CDR1 SQVTM and CDR2 ANQGSEA. There are 13 residues in the CDR3. In nucleotides, the CDR3 is TGCAGCGTTGAAGATCTCCCGGACACCGAAGCTTTCTTT. Translating gives CSVEDLPDTEAFF.

V and J are TRBV28 and TRBJ1-5; weak D call: TRBD1 (5 bases). The CDR3 contains 13 residues. CDR1 and CDR2 from the germline V gene are MDHEN and SYDVKM. Between the trimmed V and J ends, which lost 9 bases and 7 bases, there was a span of 16 bases. The CDR3 sequence: CASLGVFGQPQHF. In DNA form, the CDR3 reads TGTGCCAGTTTAGGGGTATTTGGGCAGCCCCAGCATTTT.

The chain uses TRBV9 and TRBJ2-2; 7 bases agree with TRBD2. This CDR3 has 16 amino acids. Trimming at V came to 3 bases and at J to 7 bases, leaving 12 bases not matched to a gene. Germline V lookup: CDR1 SGDLS, CDR2 YYNGEE. The DNA of the CDR3 is TGTGCCAGCAGCGAGCCGGGCGGGAGAAGTGGCGGGGAGCTGTTTTTT. Encoded protein: CASSEPGGRSGGELFF.

The chain links TRBV5-6 to TRBJ1-2, with no clear D. Germline V gene data show CDR1 as SGHDT and CDR2 as YYEEEE. This CDR3 comprises 13 residues. V lost 2 bases, J lost 0 bases, and 5 bases lay in between. CDR3 nucleotide sequence: TGTGCCAGCAGCTTCGAGTCTAACTATGGCTACACCTTC. Translated: CASSFESNYGYTF.

The chain employs TRBV19 and TRBJ2-7; weak D call: TRBD1 (6 bases). This CDR3 spans 15 amino acids. Between the trimmed V and J ends, which lost 3 bases and 2 bases, there was a span of 14 bases. Per germline, CDR1 LNHDA and CDR2 SQIVND (reference sequence). The CDR3 DNA sequence: TGTGCCAGTAGTATCTCTGGGACATCCACCTACGAGCAGTACTTC. This codes for CASSISGTSTYEQYF. The full variable domain, rest sourced from reference TRBV19 and TRBJ2-7, is DGGITQSPKYLFRKEGQNVTLSCEQNLNHDAMYWYRQDPGQGLRLIYYSQIVNDFQKGDIAEGYSVSREKKESFPLTVTSAQKNPTAFYLCASSISGTSTYEQYFGPGTRLTVT.

The chain combines TRBV5-1 with TRBJ2-4; a possible D gene is TRBD1 (6 bases). Per germline, CDR1 SGHRS and CDR2 YFSETQ. Trimming took 0 bases from V and 8 from J, leaving 21 bases between them. This CDR3 comprises 17 residues. This chain's CDR3 is CASSLATGQATGHIQYF. The CDR3 DNA sequence: TGCGCCAGCAGCTTGGCAACGGGACAAGCCACCGGACACATTCAGTACTTC.

This clone was recorded once. This chain connects TRBV4-3 to TRBJ2-7, with D unclear. Germline-derived CDR1 and CDR2 are LGHNA and YSLEER. The V end was cut by 3 bases, the J end by 3 bases, with 9 bases between. The CDR3 covers 13 residues. The CDR3 DNA follows: TGCGCCAGCAGCCAGGGCACATTCTACGAGCAGTACTTC. Translating gives CASSQGTFYEQYF.

The V call is TRBV6-1, the J call TRBJ1-5, with TRBD1 as a possible D gene (5 bases). Trimming removed 8 bases from V and 4 bases from J, with 12 bases in between. Looked up from germline, CDR1 is MNHNS and CDR2 is SASEGT. The CDR3 is 13 residues long. CDR3 amino acids: CASGAGVNQPQHF. The CDR3 DNA follows: TGTGCCAGCGGGGCAGGCGTAAATCAGCCCCAGCATTTT.

The chain joins TRBV2 to TRBJ2-5, with 8 bases fitting TRBD1. Trimming took 11 bases from V and 2 from J; bases not matched to a gene: 10. From germline, CDR1 is SNHLY and CDR2 FYNNEI. The CDR3 consists of 14 residues. CDR3 sequence (DNA): TGTGCCGGGGCCCGGGACAGGAATCAAGAGACCCAGTACTTC. Encoded protein: CAGARDRNQETQYF.

The chain employs TRBV7-6 and TRBJ2-1, with a weak D call TRBD2 (7 bases). Germline V gene lookup returns CDR1 SGHVS and CDR2 FNYEAQ. Trimming shortened V by 4 bases and J by 7 bases, and 11 bases separated the two germline ends. The CDR3 is 13 residues long. Here the CDR3 DNA reads TGTGCCAGCAGCTCGGGGGGCAGAAATGAGCAGTTCTTC. Encoded protein: CASSSGGRNEQFF.

The V gene is TRBV7-7, the J gene TRBJ2-1; D gene ambiguous. The CDR3 totals 13 residues. Deletions cut 4 bases from V and 5 bases from J, with 9 bases between. Germline CDR1 reads SSHAT; CDR2 reads FNYEAQ (reference sequence). CDR3 nucleotide sequence: TGTGCCAGCAGCTCAGACTTGAACAATGAGCAGTTCTTC. It is translated as CASSSDLNNEQFF.

The CDR3 is CAWSMWVRTDTQYF. In DNA form, the CDR3 reads TGTGCCTGGAGTATGTGGGTGCGGACAGATACGCAGTATTTT. This chain connects TRBV30 to TRBJ2-3; D gene uncertain. CDR3 length: 14 amino acids. Trimming took off 2 bases at V and 3 bases at J, with 12 bases between the two ends. CDR1 is GTSNPN and CDR2 is SVGIG in the germline V gene (reference sequence).

The V and J genes are TRBV30 and TRBJ2-3; 8 nucleotides align to TRBD2. The V segment lost 1 base and the J segment 6 bases; nucleotides outside the gene matches: 6. The CDR3 runs 14 residues. The V gene's germline CDR1 is GTSNPN and CDR2 SVGIG (reference sequence). The CDR3 DNA sequence: TGTGCCTGGAGTGCCGGGGGGGCGGGGGATACGCAGTATTTT. It encodes CAWSAGGAGDTQYF.

V usage is TRBV28 and J usage is TRBJ2-5, with 11 bases aligning to TRBD1. The germline V gene encodes CDR1 MDHEN and CDR2 SYDVKM. This CDR3 region has 16 residues. V gave up 3 bases and J gave up 5 bases; unmatched junction bases: 8. The CDR3 region is CASSFLWDRGRETQYF. The DNA for the CDR3 is TGTGCCAGCAGTTTCCTCTGGGACAGGGGGAGGGAGACCCAGTACTTC.

The rearrangement joins TRBV28 to TRBJ2-7; TRBD2 agrees at 7 bases. This CDR3 is 14 amino acids long. The germline V gene encodes CDR1 MDHEN and CDR2 SYDVKM. V was clipped by 3 bases and J by 2 bases; unmatched bases: 4. CDR3 protein: CASSLGGQTYEQYF. The CDR3 DNA sequence: TGTGCCAGCAGTTTGGGAGGGCAGACCTACGAGCAGTACTTC.

The chain recombines TRBV9 with TRBJ1-1, with 7 nucleotides matching TRBD1. Trimming removed 0 bases from V and 10 bases from J; junction bases left unmatched: 6. This CDR3 comprises 13 residues. CDR1 is SGDLS and CDR2 is YYNGEE in the germline V gene. This chain's CDR3 is CASSVDLRGRAFF. The CDR3, as DNA: TGTGCCAGCAGCGTAGATCTTAGGGGGCGAGCTTTCTTT. Combining the CDR3 with reference TRBV9 and TRBJ1-1 gives the whole variable domain DSGVTQTPKHLITATGQRVTLRCSPRSGDLSVYWYQQSLDQGLQFLIQYYNGEERAKGNILERFSAQQFPDLHSELNLSSLELGDSALYFCASSVDLRGRAFFGQGTRLTVV.

This chain joins TRBV7-3 and TRBJ2-1; no reliable D call. With 5 bases removed from V and 2 bases from J, the gap between germline ends came to 16 bases. Looked up from germline, CDR1 is SGHTA and CDR2 is FQGTGA. This CDR3 spans 16 amino acids. The chain's CDR3 is CASSPLGRGTYNEQFF. Written as DNA, the CDR3 is TGTGCCAGCAGCCCGCTAGGTCGAGGAACCTACAATGAGCAGTTCTTC.

CDR3 protein: CASSLEDGTLAYEQYF. The CDR3 DNA sequence: TGTGCCAGCAGCCTAGAAGACGGGACTCTTGCCTACGAGCAGTACTTC. This chain links TRBV4-2 with TRBJ2-7; weak D call: TRBD2 (6 bases). The CDR3 runs 16 residues. Trimming removed 4 bases from V and 2 bases from J, with 18 bases in between. Germline V CDR1 and CDR2: LGHNA, YNFKEQ.

J is TRBJ1-1 and V is TRBV6-6, with D perhaps TRBD1 (5 bases). The CDR3 runs to 16 residues. V shed 2 bases and J shed 2 bases, with 15 bases lying between them. The germline CDR1 and CDR2 sequences are MNHNY and SVGAGI (reference sequence). The CDR3 coding sequence is TGTGCCAGCAGTTACACTCAGGGAGGGAGTAACACTGAAGCTTTCTTT. It translates to CASSYTQGGSNTEAFF.

This sequence joins TRBV6-4 and TRBJ2-3; tentatively, D is TRBD2 (6 bases). The CDR3 length is 14 residues. V lost 0 bases and J lost 8, with 12 bases in between. The V gene's germline CDR1 is MRHNA and CDR2 SNTAGT. The CDR3 DNA reads TGTGCCAGCAGTGACTCGCCCGAGGGAGGTACGCAGTATTTT. Its protein is CASSDSPEGGTQYF.

The V gene is TRBV7-2, the J gene TRBJ1-3; D is ambiguous. This CDR3 has 12 amino acids. Trimming took 3 bases from V and 11 from J, leaving 11 bases between them. Germline V CDR1 and CDR2: SGHTA, FQGNSA. The DNA of the CDR3 is TGTGCCAGCAGCTTTTCAGAGGGCGCCATATATTTT. Residues: CASSFSEGAIYF.

The V call is TRBV20-1, the J call TRBJ1-2; D is unclear. The CDR3 is made up of 11 amino acids. The ends were cut back, 4 bases at V and 0 bases at J, with 3 bases in the middle. Looked up from germline, CDR1 is DFQATT and CDR2 is SNEGSKA (reference sequence). Here the CDR3 reads CSATPNYGYTF. CDR3 nucleotide sequence: TGCAGTGCTACTCCTAACTATGGCTACACCTTC.

This chain connects TRBV7-9 to TRBJ1-2; D is unclear. The CDR3 has 12 residues. Trimming stripped 3 bases from V and 3 bases from J, with 5 bases between. The germline V gene has CDR1 SEHNR and CDR2 FQNEAQ (reference sequence). CDR3 coding DNA: TGTGCCAGCAGCTTCTCTGACTATGGCTACACCTTC. Translated: CASSFSDYGYTF.